One sample yielded the 28 T cell receptor beta chains listed below, sequenced in a study of T cell repertoires in cytomegalovirus infection. MiXCR, run by TCRdb on the reads, gives a single entry per CDR3 protein. The table includes a few hundred thousand distinct CDR3 sequences, 15% to 20% detected once. The source material was PBMCs. The source is a human donor in good health (CMV status not recorded). Some clones in this sample may be carry-over from other donors' samples.

The table lists this clonotype with a few counts. The rearrangement links TRBV7-9 to TRBJ2-3, with a weak D call TRBD1 (6 bases). V shed 7 bases and J shed 1 base, with 18 bases lying between them. The germline V gene encodes CDR1 SEHNR and CDR2 FQNEAQ (reference sequence). The length of the CDR3 is 16 residues. The CDR3 sequence: CASTVGGHKGTDTQYF. The CDR3 coding sequence is TGTGCCAGCACCGTAGGGGGTCACAAGGGCACAGATACGCAGTATTTT.

This clonotype was seen a few times. This rearrangement joins TRBV4-2 to TRBJ2-7, with TRBD1 matching 8 bases. In germline, CDR1 is LGHNA, CDR2 YNFKEQ. The V gene end was trimmed by 3 bases and the J gene end by 0 bases; junction bases not matched to a gene: 7. The CDR3 covers 16 residues. The CDR3 bases are TGTGCCAGCAGCCAGACCGGGACAGGACTCTCCTACGAGCAGTACTTC. Its protein is CASSQTGTGLSYEQYF.

The CDR3 loop is CASSLFSISYEQYF. For the CDR3, the DNA is TGTGCCAGCAGCTTGTTTTCCATCTCCTACGAGCAGTACTTC. The chain uses TRBV5-6 and TRBJ2-7; D not certain. This CDR3 spans 14 amino acids. Germline assignment: CDR1 SGHDT and CDR2 YYEEEE. V was cut by 1 base and J by 0 bases, with 8 bases left in between. Variable domain in full (rest from reference TRBV5-6 and TRBJ2-7): DAGVTQSPTHLIKTRGQQVTLRCSPKSGHDTVSWYQQALGQGPQFIFQYYEEEERQRGNFPDRFSGHQFPNYSSELNVNALLLGDSALYLCASSLFSISYEQYFGPGTRLTVT.

This rearrangement joins TRBV20-1 to TRBJ1-2; no definite D call. V was shortened by 3 bases and J by 5 bases, with 13 bases between the two germline ends. CDR3 size: 13 residues. From germline, CDR1 is DFQATT and CDR2 SNEGSKA (reference sequence). In nucleotides, the CDR3 is TGCAGTGCTAGGGAATCAACTCCTTATGGCTACACCTTC. This codes for CSARESTPYGYTF.

This clonotype was seen at least ten times. This chain's CDR3 is CASSQDPVGSYNEQFF. The CDR3 DNA is TGCGCCAGCAGCCAAGATCCAGTCGGGTCCTACAATGAGCAGTTCTTC. This sequence joins TRBV4-3 and TRBJ2-1; D remains ambiguous. V shed 0 bases and J shed 1 base, with 10 bases lying between them. Germline loops: CDR1 LGHNA, CDR2 YSLEER. CDR3 size: 16 residues.

V gene TRBV2 combines with J gene TRBJ2-1, with 9 bases that match TRBD2. The trim removed 10 bases at V and 2 bases at J, leaving 12 bases unmatched. The CDR3 loop spans 16 amino acids. Germline V CDR1 and CDR2: SNHLY, FYNNEI. The CDR3 reads CAIYRSSSGAYNEQFF. The DNA of the CDR3 is TGTGCCATCTATAGGTCTTCTAGCGGGGCCTACAATGAGCAGTTCTTC.

The J gene is TRBJ2-4, the V gene TRBV18, with a weak D call TRBD1 (6 bases). This CDR3 is 16 amino acids long. CDR1 and CDR2 (germline): KGHSH, LQKENI. Between the trimmed V and J ends, which lost 6 bases and 3 bases, there was a span of 18 bases. The CDR3 region has the DNA TGTGCCAGCTCCCGGGACACATGGGCCGGCAAAAACATTCAGTACTTC. Amino acid sequence: CASSRDTWAGKNIQYF. Together with reference TRBV18 and TRBJ2-4, the CDR3 gives the full variable domain: NAGVMQNPRHLVRRRGQEARLRCSPMKGHSHVYWYRQLPEEGLKFMVYLQKENIIDESGMPKERFSAEFPKEGPSILRIQQVVRGDSAAYFCASSRDTWAGKNIQYFGAGTRLSVL.

CDR3: CASSRQGENQPQHF. The CDR3 bases are TGTGCCAGCAGCCGACAGGGGGAGAATCAGCCCCAGCATTTT. The chain carries TRBV6-6 and TRBJ1-5; 9 positions agree with TRBD1. Germline-derived CDR1 and CDR2 are MNHNY and SVGAGI (reference sequence). V was clipped by 6 bases and J by 4 bases; unmatched bases: 4. The CDR3 loop spans 14 amino acids.

The V gene is TRBV19, the J gene TRBJ1-2; D is ambiguous. In germline, CDR1 is LNHDA, CDR2 SQIVND (reference sequence). V was pared by 3 bases and J by 2 bases, with 10 bases between. This CDR3 comprises 14 residues. The CDR3, as DNA: TGTGCCAGTAGTATCGTGTCGGGAAACTATGGCTACACCTTC. Translation: CASSIVSGNYGYTF.

The V gene is TRBV5-4, the J gene TRBJ2-1, with D unresolved. Trimming shortened V by 1 base and J by 7 bases, and 12 bases separated the two germline ends. The CDR3 is 14 amino acids. Germline CDR1 and CDR2: SGHNT and YYREEE (reference sequence). This chain's CDR3 is CASSLKSGENEQFF. DNA for the CDR3: TGTGCCAGCAGCTTGAAGTCGGGCGAAAATGAGCAGTTCTTC.

The V and J genes are TRBV25-1 and TRBJ2-1; 9 positions match TRBD2. The CDR3 runs to 17 residues. Looked up from germline, CDR1 is MGHDK and CDR2 is SYGVNS. V shed 4 bases, J shed 8 bases, and the junction held 15 bases outside the gene matches. CDR3: CASSALGGAGGPYEQFF. The CDR3 DNA is TGTGCCAGCAGTGCCTTGGGCGGGGCGGGGGGGCCGTATGAGCAGTTCTTC.

The CDR3 DNA reads as TGTGCCAGTAGTCCCGGGACGGCTAGCACAGATACGCAGTATTTT. Its translation is CASSPGTASTDTQYF. V is TRBV19 and J is TRBJ2-3; possibly TRBD1 or TRBD2 for D (5 bases each). V lost 5 bases and J lost 0, with 12 bases in between. This CDR3 has 15 residues. Germline CDR1 reads LNHDA; CDR2 reads SQIVND (reference sequence).

This clonotype was picked up many times. The chain carries TRBV6-5 and TRBJ2-7, with 7 bases fitting TRBD1. There are 16 residues in the CDR3. Germline V gene sequence: CDR1 MNHEY, CDR2 SVGAGI. Unmatched junction bases numbered 15, after V lost 3 bases and J lost 7 bases. The CDR3 region is CASSYQSGTVVMEQYF. For the CDR3, the DNA is TGTGCCAGCAGTTATCAATCCGGGACAGTGGTGATGGAGCAGTACTTC.

Worth noting for this clonotype: A read error is possible here, since a much larger clone lies one base away. The chain carries TRBV7-2 and TRBJ1-2; D gene unclear. CDR1 is SGHTA, CDR2 FQGNSA, per germline. The CDR3 is 15 residues long. CDR3 sequence: CASILARDHIYGYTF. Here the CDR3 DNA reads TGTGCCAGCATCTTAGCCCGTGATCATATCTATGGCTACACCTTC. The variable domain in full, with the rest retrieved from reference TRBV7-2 and TRBJ1-2, is GAGVSQSPSNKVTEKGKDVELRCDPISGHTALYWYRQSLGQGLEFLIYFQGNSAPDKSGLPSDRFSAERTGGSVSTLTIQRTQQEDSAVYLCASILARDHIYGYTFGSGTRLTVV.

V and J are TRBV20-1 and TRBJ1-4, with D tentatively TRBD1 (5 bases). With 5 bases removed from V and 8 bases from J, the gap between germline ends came to 21 bases. Germline-derived CDR1 and CDR2 are DFQATT and SNEGSKA (reference sequence). The CDR3 spans 15 residues. The CDR3 sequence is CSAPAAPAEGEKLFF. The CDR3 DNA is TGCAGTGCTCCTGCTGCCCCAGCCGAGGGGGAAAAACTGTTTTTT.

This clonotype occurred a few times. The genes are TRBV19 and TRBJ2-7; 8 bases align to TRBD1. Germline lookup yields CDR1 LNHDA and CDR2 SQIVND (reference sequence). J was trimmed by 5 bases and V by 4 bases; bases with no gene match: 13. This CDR3 is 16 amino acids long. CDR3 in amino acids: CASSSSGQAPFDEQYF. The CDR3, as DNA: TGTGCCAGTAGTAGTTCGGGACAGGCGCCGTTTGACGAGCAGTACTTC.

This clonotype showed up many times. The V call is TRBV12-3 or TRBV12-4, the J call TRBJ1-5; TRBD1 is a possible D gene (6 bases). Trimming removed 0 bases from V and 1 base from J, with 13 bases in between. The CDR3 spans 17 residues. In DNA form, the CDR3 reads TGTGCCAGCAGTTTAGCAACGACAGGCAGGAGCAATCAGCCCCAGCATTTT. Residues: CASSLATTGRSNQPQHF.

This clonotype was recorded many times. V is TRBV18 and J is TRBJ2-1; 8 positions agree with TRBD1. The V gene end was trimmed by 2 bases and the J gene end by 15 bases; junction bases not matched to a gene: 21. From germline, CDR1 is KGHSH and CDR2 LQKENI. This CDR3 contains 17 residues. In nucleotides, the CDR3 is TGTGCCAGCTCACCAACACTCCTATCGACAGGGGAAGGGGTGCTGTTCTTC. Amino acids: CASSPTLLSTGEGVLFF.

The chain uses TRBV20-1 and TRBJ2-1, with 11 bases matching TRBD2. The J segment lost 6 bases and the V segment lost 5 bases, leaving 12 bases of the junction unmatched. The germline gives CDR1 DFQATT, CDR2 SNEGSKA (reference sequence). CDR3 length: 16 residues. CDR3 in amino acids: CSALSGGASFGNEQFF. The CDR3 nucleotides are TGCAGTGCTCTTAGCGGGGGGGCCAGTTTTGGCAATGAGCAGTTCTTC.

The sample holds many counts of this clonotype. The chain is built from TRBV12-3 or TRBV12-4 and TRBJ2-1, with 12 bases identical to TRBD2. V lost 5 bases, J lost 3 bases, and 2 bases stayed unmatched. CDR3 size: 15 residues. The CDR3 nucleotides read TGTGCCAGCAGTCGGACTAGCGGGAACTACAATGAGCAGTTCTTC. Its translation: CASSRTSGNYNEQFF.

The rearrangement uses TRBV6-5 and TRBJ1-5; perhaps TRBD1 as D (5 bases). CDR1 MNHEY and CDR2 SVGAGI come from the germline V gene. The CDR3 is made up of 12 amino acids. V dropped 5 bases and J dropped 15 bases, with 17 bases sitting between them. CDR3 bases: TGTGCCAGCAGTCCCTCGCTGGACAAATGGCATTTT. It translates to CASSPSLDKWHF.

The chain uses TRBV12-3 or TRBV12-4 and TRBJ2-2, with D perhaps matching TRBD1 (6 bases). V lost 4 bases to trimming and J lost 1 base, with 7 bases between them. This CDR3 has 14 residues. CDR3 residues: CASSSRGNTGELFF. The CDR3 region has the DNA TGTGCCAGCAGTTCCAGGGGGAACACCGGGGAGCTGTTTTTT.

This clonotype showed up many times. V is TRBV28 and J is TRBJ2-6; TRBD1 matches at 10 bases. Germline V lookup: CDR1 MDHEN, CDR2 SYDVKM. V shed 1 base, J shed 2 bases, and the junction held 8 bases outside the gene matches. CDR3 length: 19 residues. DNA of the CDR3: TGTGCCAGCAGTTTATCGCCCTGGACAGGGGGGGCTGGGGCCAACGTCCTGACTTTC. This sequence encodes CASSLSPWTGGAGANVLTF.

This clonotype was detected only a few times. V is TRBV28 and J is TRBJ1-1; D is unresolved. The CDR3 length is 13 residues. CDR1 and CDR2 (germline): MDHEN, SYDVKM. V gave up 4 bases and J gave up 5 bases, with 11 bases separating them. The CDR3 nucleotides are TGTGCCAGCAGTTCCCAAAGGGTAACTGAAGCTTTCTTT. The encoded protein is CASSSQRVTEAFF. Filled out from reference TRBV28 and TRBJ1-1, the complete variable domain reads DVKVTQSSRYLVKRTGEKVFLECVQDMDHENMFWYRQDPGLGLRLIYFSYDVKMKEKGDIPEGYSVSREKKERFSLILESASTNQTSMYLCASSSQRVTEAFFGQGTRLTVV.

This clonotype was counted only a few times. The V gene is TRBV5-1, the J gene TRBJ1-2; tentatively, D is TRBD1 (5 bases). Trimming shortened V by 4 bases and J by 4 bases, and 11 bases separated the two germline ends. The CDR3 has 13 amino acids. CDR1 is SGHRS and CDR2 is YFSETQ in the germline V gene. The CDR3 DNA reads as TGCGCCAGCAGCAGTGACAGACTCTATGGCTACACCTTC. Translating it yields CASSSDRLYGYTF.

This rearrangement joins TRBV6-2 or TRBV6-3 to TRBJ2-5; 9 bases are shared with TRBD2. The CDR3 has 14 amino acids. CDR1 and CDR2 from the germline V gene are MNHEY and SVGEGT. The V gene end was trimmed by 6 bases and the J gene end by 4 bases; junction bases not matched to a gene: 6. The CDR3 spells CASRRAGGGETQYF. CDR3 nucleotide sequence: TGTGCCAGCAGACGGGCGGGGGGGGGAGAGACCCAGTACTTC.

The CDR3 DNA sequence: TGTGCCATCAGTGAGTCGTCGCACGACCTTACAGATACGCAGTATTTT. Its translation: CAISESSHDLTDTQYF. The chain links TRBV10-3 to TRBJ2-3; D remains ambiguous. V was cut by 0 bases and J by 3 bases, with 13 bases left in between. Per the germline V gene, CDR1 is ENHRY and CDR2 is SYGVKD. This CDR3 is built from 16 residues.

This clonotype was counted between two and nine times. This chain connects TRBV14 to TRBJ1-6, with a possible D match to TRBD1 (5 bases). V was pared by 4 bases and J by 9 bases, with 19 bases between. The CDR3 runs 16 residues. The germline gives CDR1 SGHDN, CDR2 FVKESK. CDR3 residues: CASSPTGWTTISPLHF. As DNA, the CDR3 is TGTGCCAGCAGCCCGACCGGTTGGACAACGATTTCACCCCTCCACTTT.